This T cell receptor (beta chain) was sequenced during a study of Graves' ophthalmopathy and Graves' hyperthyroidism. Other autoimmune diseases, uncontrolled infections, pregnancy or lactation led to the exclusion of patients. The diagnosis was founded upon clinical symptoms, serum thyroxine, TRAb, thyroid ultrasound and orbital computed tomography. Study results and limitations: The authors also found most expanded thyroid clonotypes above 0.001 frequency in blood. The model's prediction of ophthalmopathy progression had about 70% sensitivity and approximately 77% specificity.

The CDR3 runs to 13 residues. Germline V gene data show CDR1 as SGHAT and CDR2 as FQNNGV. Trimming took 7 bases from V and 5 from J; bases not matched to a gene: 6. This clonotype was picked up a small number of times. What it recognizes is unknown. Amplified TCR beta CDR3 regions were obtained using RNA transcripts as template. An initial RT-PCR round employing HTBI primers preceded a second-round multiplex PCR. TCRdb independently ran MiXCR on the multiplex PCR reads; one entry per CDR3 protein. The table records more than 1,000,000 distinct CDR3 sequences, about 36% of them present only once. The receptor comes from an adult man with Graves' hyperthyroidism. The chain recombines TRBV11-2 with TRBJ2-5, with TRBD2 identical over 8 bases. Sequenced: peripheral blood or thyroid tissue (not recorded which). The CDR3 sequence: CASTGRAGETQYF. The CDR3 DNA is TGTGCCAGCACCGGGAGGGCGGGGGAGACCCAGTACTTC.